Listed below are T cell receptor beta chains from one sample, sequenced in a study of blood T cell repertoires in COVID-19. Profiled with immunoSEQ multiplex PCR; TCRdb holds only in-frame clones, not every one. Of just over 150,000 clones listed, approximately 92% are singletons. The sequenced sample was peripheral blood. These receptors were obtained from a man aged 30-40 years with COVID-19, enrolled during active disease. Each CDR3 is given with its conserved first and last residue. The D gene is left open where the match is weak. Part of the rows lack a size; the others show once, few, many or a class for expanded clones.

>.|TRBV6-5|TRBJ1-2|.
CATQTGSYGYTF
TGTGCCACCCAAACAGGGTCCTATGGCTACACCTTC
>.|TRBV12-3/TRBV12-4|TRBJ2-1|.
CASSSGLEQFF
TGTGCCAGCAGTTCAGGGTTGGAGCAGTTCTTC
>.|TRBV19|TRBJ2-3|TRBD2
CASSWVSGSADTQYF
TGTGCCAGTAGCTGGGTTAGCGGGAGTGCAGATACGCAGTATTTT
>.|TRBV24-1|TRBJ2-5|.
CATSDGWQETQYF
TGTGCCACCAGTGACGGGTGGCAAGAGACCCAGTACTTC
>.|TRBV2|TRBJ1-1|TRBD1
CASTLDRGQNEAFF
TGTGCCAGCACCCTGGACAGGGGTCAAAATGAAGCTTTCTTT
>.|TRBV19|TRBJ2-7|TRBD2
CASSIGTPGLADYEQYF
TGTGCCAGTAGCATTGGGACACCGGGACTAGCGGATTACGAGCAGTACTTC
>once|TRBV30|TRBJ1-6|TRBD1
CAWRSGGAYNSPLHF
TGTGCCTGGAGATCAGGGGGCGCCTATAATTCACCCCTCCACTTT
>.|TRBV27|TRBJ1-6|TRBD1
CASSLTGGASPLHF
TGTGCCAGCAGTTTGACAGGGGGCGCTTCACCCCTCCACTTT
>once|TRBV12-3/TRBV12-4|TRBJ2-3|.
CVEGTDTQYF
TGTGTGGAGGGGACAGATACGCAGTATTTT
>.|TRBV7-9|TRBJ2-7|.
CASSLARPRPYEQYF
TGTGCCAGCAGCTTAGCGAGACCCAGGCCTTACGAGCAGTACTTC
>.|TRBV28|TRBJ2-5|.
CASSSYWAPSLETQYF
TGTGCCAGCAGTTCTTATTGGGCCCCCTCTTTAGAGACCCAGTACTTC
>.|TRBV11-3|TRBJ2-7|TRBD2
CASSLSSGSSYEQYF
TGTGCCAGCAGCTTAAGCAGCGGGAGCTCCTACGAGCAGTACTTC
>.|TRBV6-5|TRBJ1-3|TRBD1
CASSSRGLQGNTIYF
TGTGCCAGCAGCTCAAGGGGGCTTCAGGGAAACACCATATATTTT
>.|TRBV5-1|TRBJ1-3|TRBD1
CASSLVVTGAGNTIYF
TGCGCCAGCAGCTTGGTCGTGACAGGGGCTGGAAACACCATATATTTT
>.|TRBV18|TRBJ2-7|.
CASSPGSSADYEQYF
TGTGCCAGCTCACCGGGGAGTAGCGCCGACTACGAGCAGTACTTC
>.|TRBV3-1/TRBV3-2|TRBJ1-2|TRBD1
CASSRQGPNYGYTF
TGTGCCAGCAGCCGACAGGGGCCGAACTATGGCTACACCTTC
>few|TRBV7-9|TRBJ2-7|TRBD1
CASSYIGQGGGYEQYF
TGTGCCAGCAGCTACATAGGACAGGGGGGCGGCTACGAGCAGTACTTC
>.|TRBV5-1|TRBJ1-3|.
CASRSLTEPGNTIYF
TGCGCCAGCAGATCCCTAACAGAACCTGGAAACACCATATATTTT
>.|TRBV4-3|TRBJ2-7|.
CASSQDIGYEQYF
TGCGCCAGCAGCCAAGATATCGGCTACGAGCAGTACTTC
>.|TRBV19|TRBJ2-3|.
CASTGQSTDTQYF
TGTGCCAGTACCGGACAGAGCACAGATACGCAGTATTTT
>.|TRBV27|TRBJ2-7|.
CASRGLPITYEQYF
TGTGCCAGCAGGGGGCTCCCGATTACCTACGAGCAGTACTTC
>.|TRBV18|TRBJ1-1|TRBD1
CASSLGQGGMNTEAFF
TGTGCCAGCTCACTTGGACAGGGGGGGATGAACACTGAAGCTTTCTTT